This T cell receptor beta chain was captured in a study of blood T cell repertoires in COVID-19. In the study overall: Acute-phase and convalescent COVID-19 samples originated in the United States, Italy and Spain. Sources were T cells, B-cell-depleted T cells, or PBMCs; the material itself was cDNA or gDNA.

Germline CDR1 reads LGHNT; CDR2 reads FRNRAP. Unmatched junction bases numbered 10, after V lost 0 bases and J lost 2 bases. The CDR3 runs to 18 residues. In the original workflow: Cell counts per sample came from amplifying reference gene primers. Sequencing was performed with immunoSEQ multiplex PCR; in TCRdb, only in-frame clones are kept and a portion is missing. The V and J calls and clone size come from that table; D and trimming were worked out from the DNA. The profile covers 200,000 to 300,000 clones, with about nine tenths appearing a single time and around 7.2% taken by the ten largest. This receptor was identified in a man in his sixties who had recovered from COVID-19. Sequencing used peripheral blood. The rearrangement uses TRBV12-5 and TRBJ2-3, with TRBD1 matching 8 bases. The DNA of the CDR3 is TGTGCTAGTGGTTTGGTTAAAGATGGACAGGGATACACAGATACGCAGTATTTT. Translating gives CASGLVKDGQGYTDTQYF.